This T cell receptor (beta chain) is drawn from a study of T cells in Graves' hyperthyroidism and ophthalmopathy (dated by TCRdb to the late 2010s). As for the study more broadly: Peripheral blood was collected at initial diagnosis, before any treatment. TCR V-J signatures able to tell the groups apart were searched for in a discovery cohort of about a hundred patients, of whom more than 40 had Graves' ophthalmopathy and 55 to 65 had stable Graves' hyperthyroidism. Prospective prediction of ophthalmopathy was tested in an independent validation cohort consisting of about 19 hyperthyroidism patients and 15 or so patients who later progressed to ophthalmopathy. The 100 discovery patients were randomly split 7:3 into training and test sets. In about 6 Graves' hyperthyroidism patients, the study also compared T-cell repertoires from thyroid tissue with T-cell repertoires from blood. Following sampling, methimazole starting at 30 mg daily was given to hyperthyroidism patients, and high-dose intravenous methylprednisolone was given to ophthalmopathy patients. The paper describes TCR Vbeta CDR3 sequencing of roughly 130 peripheral blood samples, made up of some 40 ophthalmopathy patients, some 76 hyperthyroidism patients and 17 progressor patients. Paper-wide results and their limitations: Most expanded thyroid clonotypes (frequency above 0.001) were also detected in blood, a finding suggesting that blood repertoires may reflect thyroid immune responses. In cross-validation, a model built on a 13 V-J signature told ophthalmopathy apart from stable hyperthyroidism with approximately 90% sensitivity and 81% to 82% specificity, and in testing the same model reached 80%/75%. In validation, the model predicted progression to ophthalmopathy a median of around six months before onset, with about 70% sensitivity and about 72% specificity. Sample size was not statistically predetermined, and investigators were not blinded to group allocation.

Many counts were recorded for this clonotype. The specificity of this receptor is unknown. The input lacks base qualities; no much larger clone sits a single base away. The hyperthyroidism patients were between 18 and 65 years old and newly diagnosed, with a disease duration of less than 2 months. Exclusion was applied to patients with uncontrolled infections, other autoimmune diseases, pregnancy or lactation. Diagnoses were established on the basis of clinical symptoms, serum thyroxine and TRAb, thyroid ultrasound, and orbital computed tomography. Blood from progressor patients was collected at the time of first diagnosis with hyperthyroidism, before any ophthalmopathy symptoms had appeared. PBMCs were separated from under 12 ml of fresh peripheral blood using Ficoll-Paque density gradient centrifugation. Progressor patients were first diagnosed with Graves' hyperthyroidism and then developed ophthalmopathy during follow-up. Trizol reagent was used to extract total RNA, and RNA quality was then checked on an Agilent 2100 Bioanalyzer.

Unmatched junction bases come to 10, with V trimmed by 7 bases and J by 5 bases. Per the germline V gene, SQVTM is the CDR1 and ANQGSEA is the CDR2. Its CDR3 holds 13 amino acids, cysteine through phenylalanine. CDR3 DNA only is kept here, 39 bases in frame from base 1. Amplification of TCR beta CDR3 regions was carried out from RNA transcripts. A first-round RT-PCR of the TCR CDR3 used the HTBI primer set with the Qiagen OneStep RT-PCR kit. A second multiplex PCR round built the libraries, followed by size selection and purification. Libraries were sequenced paired-end with 100 bp reads on an Illumina HiSeq2000. From the authors' description of their analysis: SOAPnuke was used to process the raw data, with reads discarded if the reads contained adapters or uncalled bases, had a mean Phred below 15, or lacked an exact constant-primer or identifier match. COPE v1.2.5 was used to merge high-quality paired reads, and clonotypes were defined as unique nucleotide sequences. Clonotypes were aligned to IMGT TRBV, TRBD and TRBJ reference segments using MiTCR v1.1. Analysis was restricted to V-J combinations with a frequency above 0.0001, which covered about 99% of repertoires. The TCS score was defined as the ratio of F50 (clonal expansion) to E x V (chaos), calculated using BLOSUM62-based TCRdist between CDR3 peptides within each V-J. Welch's t-statistics and random forest reduced around 550 V-J features to roughly 13, which were used in a naive Bayes classifier (R e1071). TCRdb reanalyzed the raw reads on its own, using fastp at Q25 for trimming and MiXCR for clone calling, and kept in-frame beta chains. Identical CDR3 protein sequences are pooled into one entry, listed with their most common genes and DNA. TCRdb, not the authors, supplied the V and J calls. The sample records around 300,000 distinct CDR3 sequences, less than 30% of which are singletons. More than 25% of the sample comes from the top ten.

This TCR was recovered from a man aged 40-49 years with Graves' hyperthyroidism that later progressed to Graves' ophthalmopathy. Recombination joined TRBV29-1 with TRBJ2-5; TRBD1 lines up with 7 middle nucleotides. The material sequenced was blood. The CDR3 protein sequence reads: CSARDRSKETQYF. Read as DNA, the sequence is TGCAGCGCCCGGGACAGAAGTAAGGAGACCCAGTACTTC.